This T cell receptor beta chain was documented in a study of OX40 agonist ivuxolimab in advanced cancers. Study at large: As their treatment, patients were administered ivuxolimab, an agonistic anti-OX40 (CD134) antibody. Patients treated during dose escalation were battling hepatocellular carcinoma, melanoma, renal cell or head and neck cancer.

Points from the study as a whole: Mean expanded clone counts were higher in CD8+ than CD4+ T cells. Among the nonresponders, some also had low normalized T-cell clonal expansion.

V gave up 3 bases and J gave up 9 bases; unmatched junction bases: 6. Looked up from germline, CDR1 is MGHRA and CDR2 is YSYEKL. This CDR3 contains 15 residues. TCRdb's table, derived via immunoSEQ multiplex PCR, lists solely in-frame clones and lacks some. The sample has fewer than 120,000 clones; approximately 89% are singletons. Details on this clone: What it binds is not known.

The chain employs TRBV4-1 and TRBJ2-1; 12 bases line up with TRBD2. The sequenced sample was CD4+ or CD8+ T cells sorted from blood, obtained in a trial of the OX40 agonist ivuxolimab. The sequence was obtained from an adult with an advanced solid tumor such as melanoma, head and neck, liver or kidney cancer. The CDR3 DNA reads as TGCGCCAGCAGCCACCCGGGACTAGCGGGCGGTGAGCAGTTCTTC. Translated: CASSHPGLAGGEQFF.